The 20 T cell receptor beta chains reported below all come from one sample, sequenced in a study of OX40 agonist ivuxolimab in advanced cancers. Repertoires were generated with immunoSEQ multiplex PCR, while TCRdb's copy carries only in-frame clones and drops some. The sample holds 65,000 to 95,000 clones, around 90% seen once. Specimen: CD4+ or CD8+ T cells sorted from blood, collected in a trial of the OX40 agonist ivuxolimab. The receptors derive from an adult with an advanced solid tumor such as melanoma, head and neck, liver or kidney cancer.

The chain links TRBV7-2 to TRBJ1-4; TRBD1 might be the D (5 bases). The germline V gene encodes CDR1 SGHTA and CDR2 FQGNSA. The V and J ends lost 5 bases and 8 bases respectively, with 15 bases between them. This CDR3 contains 14 residues. In DNA form, the CDR3 reads TGTGCCAGCAGCCGTGGGGGGTCTCAGGAAAAACTGTTTTTT. Amino acid sequence: CASSRGGSQEKLFF.

V gene TRBV5-1 combines with J gene TRBJ1-1; D may be TRBD1 (5 bases). Germline V gene lookup returns CDR1 SGHRS and CDR2 YFSETQ. Deletions cut 4 bases from V and 5 bases from J, with 18 bases between. The CDR3 sequence is 15 residues long. This CDR3 reads CASSQRQLQETEAFF. The CDR3 DNA sequence: TGCGCCAGCAGCCAACGACAGCTACAAGAAACTGAAGCTTTCTTT.

The chain joins TRBV7-2 to TRBJ2-5; tentatively, D is TRBD1 or TRBD2 (6 bases each). The germline V and J ends were trimmed by 8 bases and 0 bases, with 16 bases remaining between them. There are 15 residues in the CDR3. Germline lookup yields CDR1 SGHTA and CDR2 FQGNSA. The CDR3 here is CASSRRGGYQETQYF. DNA of the CDR3: TGTGCCAGCTCCAGGAGAGGGGGGTACCAAGAGACCCAGTACTTC.

This chain uses TRBV29-1 with TRBJ2-1, with D unresolved. In germline, CDR1 is SQVTM, CDR2 ANQGSEA. This CDR3 contains 14 residues. V shed 3 bases and J shed 0 bases, with 9 bases lying between them. Written as DNA, the CDR3 is TGCAGCGTTGATCCCGGGTCCTCCTACAATGAGCAGTTCTTC. This encodes CSVDPGSSYNEQFF.

A word on this clone: The junction departs from the called germline gene at one end, perhaps through a read error. The chain has TRBV4-1 and TRBJ1-1; D unresolved. CDR3 length: 14 amino acids. CDR1 is MGHRA and CDR2 is YSYEKL in the germline V gene. The CDR3 is CASSQVGGNPEAFF. CDR3 nucleotides: TGCGCCAGCAGCCAAGTTGGAGGGAACCCTGAAGCTTTCTTT.

The chain is built from TRBV5-4 and TRBJ2-1, with 10 bases lining up with TRBD2. Germline trimming cut 0 bases from V and 14 bases from J; bases unmatched to any gene: 14. The V gene's germline CDR1 is SGHNT and CDR2 YYREEE (reference sequence). The CDR3 length is 16 residues. The DNA for the CDR3 is TGTGCCAGCAGCTTGGCTTCCTCTAGCGGGAGTGATAACGAGTTCTTC. Its translation is CASSLASSSGSDNEFF.

The chain combines TRBV6-1 with TRBJ1-1; D gene uncertain. Germline CDR1 and CDR2: MNHNS and SASEGT. The CDR3 is 14 residues long. V was shortened by 1 base and J by 5 bases, with 11 bases between the two germline ends. CDR3 DNA: TGTGCCAGCAGTGAAGTGAAAGGGAGGACTGAAGCTTTCTTT. Its translation: CASSEVKGRTEAFF.

V gene TRBV11-3 combines with J gene TRBJ1-1; TRBD1 matches 10 bases. The ends lost 6 bases at V and 4 bases at J; junction bases unmatched: 8. The CDR3 spans 15 residues. CDR1 is SGHNT, CDR2 YENEEA, per germline. CDR3 in amino acids: CASSLTGGDGTEAFF. The CDR3 DNA reads TGTGCCAGCAGTCTGACAGGGGGCGACGGCACTGAAGCTTTCTTT.

V usage is TRBV6-1 and J usage is TRBJ2-7; possibly TRBD1 or TRBD2 for D (5 bases each). The V gene lost 5 bases and the J gene lost 0 bases, with 14 bases spanning the gap. The CDR3 extends over 15 amino acids. CDR1 and CDR2 (germline): MNHNS, SASEGT. The CDR3 nucleotides read TGTGCCAGCAGTTCATACGGGGCCGACTCCTACGAGCAGTACTTC. Its translation is CASSSYGADSYEQYF.

The chain has TRBV5-1 and TRBJ1-3; D is undetermined. Deletions cut 0 bases from V and 0 bases from J, with 13 bases between. The germline V gene has CDR1 SGHRS and CDR2 YFSETQ. The CDR3 covers 17 residues. In DNA, the CDR3 is TGCGCCAGCAGCTTGGCCTTAGGCCGAGACTCTGGAAACACCATATATTTT. Amino acids: CASSLALGRDSGNTIYF.

V gene TRBV4-2 combines with J gene TRBJ2-1; the D is unclear. V lost 0 bases, J lost 9 bases, and 18 bases lay in between. The CDR3 consists of 16 residues. Germline lookup yields CDR1 LGHNA and CDR2 YNFKEQ. CDR3 region: CASSQDPPTSLGEQFF. The CDR3 nucleotides are TGTGCCAGCAGCCAAGATCCCCCTACCTCCCTGGGTGAGCAGTTCTTC.

The V gene is TRBV6-1, the J gene TRBJ1-4; D gene ambiguous. The germline gives CDR1 MNHNS, CDR2 SASEGT. The CDR3 extends over 12 amino acids. V was cut by 3 bases and J by 7 bases, with 6 bases left in between. CDR3 bases: TGTGCCAGCAGTGAGTGGCGTGAAAAACTGTTTTTT. It encodes CASSEWREKLFF.

This sequence joins TRBV9 and TRBJ1-1, with D unresolved. The CDR3 loop spans 13 amino acids. Germline-derived CDR1 and CDR2 are SGDLS and YYNGEE. Trimming shortened V by 5 bases and J by 10 bases, and 18 bases separated the two germline ends. The CDR3 spells CASSPDLPGGAFF. For the CDR3, the DNA is TGTGCCAGCAGTCCAGATCTTCCTGGAGGAGCTTTCTTT.

This clone is a singleton in its sample. The CDR3 DNA follows: TGTGCCAGCAGCCGAACCGGGACAGAGACAGATACGCAGTATTTT. It specifies CASSRTGTETDTQYF. The chain has TRBV11-3 and TRBJ2-3; 7 nucleotides match TRBD1. V dropped 5 bases and J dropped 3; count of bases not matched to a gene: 8. From germline, CDR1 is SGHNT and CDR2 YENEEA. This CDR3 has 15 amino acids.

In its sample, this clone was seen a few times. V usage is TRBV19 and J usage is TRBJ1-5, with 9 bases matching TRBD1. Germline-derived CDR1 and CDR2 are LNHDA and SQIVND (reference sequence). After removal of 4 bases from V and 2 bases from J, the junction contained 3 bases not matched to a gene. CDR3 size: 15 residues. CDR3 nucleotides: TGTGCCAGTAGTAAACAGGGGGCGGGCAATCAGCCCCAGCATTTT. Its protein is CASSKQGAGNQPQHF.

This chain links TRBV7-3 with TRBJ2-5; 7 bases match TRBD2. Germline V lookup: CDR1 SGHTA, CDR2 FQGTGA. The CDR3 runs 16 residues. V lost 2 bases to trimming and J lost 7 bases; unmatched junction nucleotides: 13. The CDR3 coding sequence is TGTGCCAGCAGCTTAGCCTCCTTAAGCGGGGAGGTGACCCAGTACTTC. It codes for CASSLASLSGEVTQYF. Complete variable domain (other parts from reference TRBV7-3 and TRBJ2-5): GAGVSQTPSNKVTEKGKYVELRCDPISGHTALYWYRQSLGQGPEFLIYFQGTGAADDSGLPNDRFFAVRPEGSVSTLKIQRTERGDSAVYLCASSLASLSGEVTQYFGPGTRLLVL.

V gene TRBV6-1 combines with J gene TRBJ1-2; TRBD1 aligns across 9 bases. Germline CDR1 MNHNS, CDR2 SASEGT. This CDR3 spans 14 amino acids. Unmatched junction bases numbered 12, after V lost 2 bases and J lost 14 bases. CDR3 nucleotide sequence: TGTGCCAGCAGTGAAAGCCGGGACAGGGCTCAGAGGACCTTC. Translating it yields CASSESRDRAQRTF.

The J gene is TRBJ2-7, the V gene TRBV28; the match to TRBD1 covers 7 bases. The V and J ends lost 8 bases and 5 bases, in that order; junction bases with no gene match: 9. Germline CDR1 and CDR2: MDHEN and SYDVKM. CDR3 size: 13 residues. The CDR3 region has the DNA TGTGCCAGCCCTCTTACAGGGGTCGACGAGCAGTACTTC. Translated, it gives CASPLTGVDEQYF.

V is TRBV19 and J is TRBJ1-1, with 9 bases lining up with TRBD1. CDR1 LNHDA and CDR2 SQIVND come from the germline V gene (reference sequence). CDR3 length: 15 residues. The V and J ends lost 6 bases and 5 bases, in that order; junction bases with no gene match: 10. CDR3 sequence: CASSIMGQGGTEAFF. For the CDR3, the DNA is TGTGCCAGTAGCATTATGGGACAGGGTGGGACTGAAGCTTTCTTT.

The rearrangement joins TRBV11-2 to TRBJ1-6, with 7 bases matching TRBD1. The CDR3 totals 14 residues. V lost 1 base to trimming and J lost 11 bases; unmatched junction nucleotides: 5. Germline V gives CDR1 SGHAT, CDR2 FQNNGV. Written as DNA, the CDR3 is TGTGCCAGCAGCTTAGCGCGGACAGGCCCACCCCTCCACTTT. Protein: CASSLARTGPPLHF.